This T cell receptor (beta chain) was recorded in a study of siplizumab effects on memory and regulatory T cells. General study points: The study found naive T cells seemingly more diverse than memory cells and seemingly major alloresponse contributors. Versus 26.9% in controls, the mappable alloreactive CD4+ clones averaged roughly 70% Treg-derived with siplizumab. Alloreactive sequences tracing back to unstimulated CD4+ memory cells fell significantly with siplizumab.

Worth noting for this clone: The antigen remains unidentified.

Per germline, CDR1 MNHEY and CDR2 SVGAGI. The CDR3 runs to 15 residues. With 0 bases removed from V and 7 bases from J, the gap between germline ends came to 12 bases. Per sample, 90,000 to 100,000 TCR templates were assayed. Profiling relied on immunoSEQ multiplex PCR, and the TCRdb table lists in-frame clones only, not all of them. The sample includes approximately 100,000 clones, around 93% of them seen just once. This TCR was recovered from a human donor in good health. This chain links TRBV6-5 with TRBJ2-2; tentative D call: TRBD1 (5 bases). What was sequenced was non-Treg CD4+ T cells sorted from blood. The CDR3 nucleotides read TGTGCCAGCAGTTACTCGGAATTGGGGCGCGGGGAGCTGTTTTTT. Translating it yields CASSYSELGRGELFF.